These 23 T cell receptor beta chains came from one sample sequenced in a study of cytomegalovirus exposure and HLA in healthy donors. The study ran its PCR with 60 Vbeta and 13 Jbeta primers. Some clones are missing from TCRdb's copy, which holds only in-frame ones; the method was immunoSEQ multiplex PCR. The table lists over 100,000 clones, around 72% of them singletons. The specimen sequenced was PBMCs. These receptors all stem from a man in his fifties in good health and CMV-seropositive.

The rearrangement joins TRBV4-1 to TRBJ1-1; a possible D gene is TRBD1 (6 bases). V was pared by 4 bases and J by 0 bases, with 15 bases between. Germline CDR1 MGHRA, CDR2 YSYEKL. This CDR3 is 16 amino acids long. The CDR3 loop is CASSPDGTRMNTEAFF. As DNA, the CDR3 is TGCGCCAGCAGCCCTGACGGGACAAGAATGAACACTGAAGCTTTCTTT.

This rearrangement joins TRBV18 to TRBJ1-1, with a weak D call TRBD1 (5 bases). The germline CDR1 and CDR2 sequences are KGHSH and LQKENI. Trimming took off 3 bases at V and 0 bases at J, with 8 bases between the two ends. The CDR3 length is 14 residues. Written as DNA, the CDR3 is TGTGCCAGCTCACCGGGCAGGGTGAACACTGAAGCTTTCTTT. Protein: CASSPGRVNTEAFF.

This clone was observed a handful of times. V gene TRBV7-8 combines with J gene TRBJ2-7, with 10 bases identical to TRBD2. Germline CDR1 reads SGHVS; CDR2 reads FQNEAQ. V was pared by 4 bases and J by 6 bases, with 6 bases of the junction left unmatched. CDR3 length equals 14 residues. CDR3 amino acids: CASSSASGSREQYF. In DNA form, the CDR3 reads TGTGCCAGCAGCTCCGCTAGCGGGAGTCGCGAGCAGTACTTC.

The chain joins TRBV5-4 to TRBJ2-1; TRBD2 aligns across 11 bases. The CDR3 runs 18 residues. Germline trimming cut 4 bases from V and 7 bases from J; bases unmatched to any gene: 16. The V gene's germline CDR1 is SGHNT and CDR2 YYREEE (reference sequence). The CDR3 bases are TGTGCCAGCAGCCCGACCATGACTAGCGGGGAAACCGGGAATGAGCAGTTCTTC. This gives the protein CASSPTMTSGETGNEQFF.

The rearrangement joins TRBV19 to TRBJ1-5, with D hard to call. V was cut by 7 bases and J by 0 bases, with 16 bases left in between. Germline assignment: CDR1 LNHDA and CDR2 SQIVND (reference sequence). The CDR3 extends over 16 amino acids. The CDR3 sequence is CASIGKAAYSNQPQHF. The CDR3, as DNA: TGTGCCAGTATTGGCAAGGCGGCATATAGCAATCAGCCCCAGCATTTT.

To note about this clone: Mismatch with germline at one junction end may stem from a read error. Other DNA sequences in the sample encode the same CDR3. The V gene is TRBV7-3, the J gene TRBJ2-2, with a tentative D call TRBD1 (5 bases). From germline, CDR1 is SGHTA and CDR2 FQGTGA. The CDR3 has 14 amino acids. Here the CDR3 DNA reads TGTGCTAGCAGCACCAGGGTAGTCGGCGGGGAGCTGTTTTTT. Translation gives CASSTRVVGGELFF.

The gene calls are TRBV5-5 and TRBJ1-1; 9 nucleotides align to TRBD1. This CDR3 is built from 13 residues. V was clipped by 4 bases and J by 10 bases; unmatched bases: 8. The germline gives CDR1 SGHKS, CDR2 YYEKEE (reference sequence). The DNA of the CDR3 is TGTGCCAGCAGCCCGAGGACAGGGGAGGGAGCTTTCTTT. Translated: CASSPRTGEGAFF. Based on the CDR3 plus reference TRBV5-5 and TRBJ1-1, the full variable domain is DAGVTQSPTHLIKTRGQQVTLRCSPISGHKSVSWYQQVLGQGPQFIFQYYEKEERGRGNFPDRFSARQFPNYSSELNVNALLLGDSALYLCASSPRTGEGAFFGQGTRLTVV.

Details on this clone: One end of the junction fails to match germline, which may point to a read error. The rearrangement joins TRBV5-1 to TRBJ2-7, with no clear D. The CDR3 has 12 residues. Germline CDR1 is SGHRS and CDR2 is YFSETQ. The CDR3 bases are TGTGCCAGCAGCCCCTGGCGAGGAGAGCAGTACTTC. It translates to CASSPWRGEQYF. Variable domain in full (rest from reference TRBV5-1 and TRBJ2-7): KAGVTQTPRYLIKTRGQQVTLSCSPISGHRSVSWYQQTPGQGLQFLFEYFSETQRNKGNFPGRFSGRQFSNSRSEMNVSTLELGDSALYLCASSPWRGEQYFGPGTRLTVT.

This clone came up a few times. The chain recombines TRBV2 with TRBJ1-2; D is unresolved. CDR1 and CDR2 (germline): SNHLY, FYNNEI. The germline V and J ends were trimmed by 4 bases and 0 bases, with 6 bases remaining between them. The CDR3 spans 13 residues. CDR3 nucleotides: TGTGCCAGCAGTGCCGAGACTAACTATGGCTACACCTTC. It encodes CASSAETNYGYTF.

This chain joins TRBV5-8 and TRBJ1-2; no reliable D call. Germline CDR1 SGHTS, CDR2 YDEGEE. The CDR3 extends over 17 amino acids. V was cut by 4 bases and J by 5 bases, with 24 bases left in between. CDR3 nucleotides: TGTGCCAGCAGCCAATCGCTGAGGGATTCTAAGACGTATGGCTACACCTTC. Protein: CASSQSLRDSKTYGYTF.

This clone was observed once. V is TRBV28 and J is TRBJ1-2, with 9 bases that match TRBD1. CDR3 size: 16 residues. Germline CDR1 is MDHEN and CDR2 is SYDVKM. Unmatched junction bases numbered 7, after V lost 1 base and J lost 4 bases. CDR3 amino acids: CASSLSTTGGLYGYTF. DNA for the CDR3: TGTGCCAGCAGTTTATCCACCACAGGGGGCCTCTATGGCTACACCTTC.

This clone has only a few counts. The genes are TRBV4-3 and TRBJ1-1; no clear D. CDR1 and CDR2 (germline): LGHNA, YSLEER. V was clipped by 0 bases and J by 9 bases, with 11 bases between them. The CDR3 covers 13 residues. This CDR3 reads CASSQETGSKAFF. The DNA for the CDR3 is TGCGCCAGCAGCCAAGAGACGGGGTCTAAAGCTTTCTTT.

V and J are TRBV6-1 and TRBJ1-5, with 7 bases lining up with TRBD1. This CDR3 has 15 residues. The germline V gene encodes CDR1 MNHNS and CDR2 SASEGT. Germline trimming cut 1 base from V and 0 bases from J; bases unmatched to any gene: 0. CDR3 DNA sequence: TGTGCCAGCAGTGAAGACAGGGGTAGCAATCAGCCCCAGCATTTT. Translating gives CASSEDRGSNQPQHF.

The rearrangement joins TRBV10-1 to TRBJ1-1; D might be TRBD1 (5 bases). Germline loops: CDR1 WNHNN, CDR2 SYGVQD (reference sequence). This CDR3 contains 12 residues. V was trimmed by 0 bases and J by 8 bases, leaving 7 bases between them. As DNA, the CDR3 is TGCGCCAGCAGTGAGTCGAAGGGGGAAGCTTTCTTT. Residues: CASSESKGEAFF.

The rearrangement links TRBV21-1 to TRBJ1-5; TRBD1, as called in the table, went unchecked against the DNA. TRBV21-1 is designated a pseudogene. The CDR3 sequence is 17 residues long. The CDR3 loop is CASSSRDRGHYNQPQHF. The CDR3, as DNA: TGTGCCAGCAGCAGCCGGGACAGGGGGCATTACAATCAGCCCCAGCATTTT.

The rearrangement uses TRBV19 and TRBJ1-5; TRBD1 aligns across 8 bases. The CDR3 is 13 amino acids. The trim removed 8 bases at V and 8 bases at J, leaving 8 bases unmatched. Germline CDR1 is LNHDA and CDR2 is SQIVND (reference sequence). CDR3: CASHDRGGEPQHF. In DNA, the CDR3 is TGTGCCAGTCATGACAGGGGTGGTGAGCCCCAGCATTTT.

The CDR3 DNA sequence: TGCGCCAGCTGGGGGACTAGCGGGAGTATTGAGCAGTTCTTC. Amino acid sequence: CASWGTSGSIEQFF. V is TRBV10-2 and J is TRBJ2-1; 14 bases are a match to TRBD2. V dropped 8 bases and J dropped 9; count of bases not matched to a gene: 6. The CDR3 is 14 residues long. CDR1 WSHSY and CDR2 SAAADI come from the germline V gene.

This clone has just one count. This chain joins TRBV7-2 and TRBJ2-5; 12 bases agree with TRBD2. After removal of 1 base from V and 7 bases from J, the junction contained 16 bases not matched to a gene. Per the germline V gene, CDR1 is SGHTA and CDR2 is FQGNSA. This CDR3 comprises 19 residues. As DNA, the CDR3 is TGTGCCAGCAGCTTAGACCCACCGACTAGCGGGGGCTTAAAGGTGACCCAGTACTTC. Translating gives CASSLDPPTSGGLKVTQYF. The full variable domain, completed using reference TRBV7-2 and TRBJ2-5, is GAGVSQSPSNKVTEKGKDVELRCDPISGHTALYWYRQSLGQGLEFLIYFQGNSAPDKSGLPSDRFSAERTGGSVSTLTIQRTQQEDSAVYLCASSLDPPTSGGLKVTQYFGPGTRLLVL.

The rearrangement links TRBV28 to TRBJ2-5; no reliable D call. The length of the CDR3 is 11 residues. In germline, CDR1 is MDHEN, CDR2 SYDVKM. V dropped 2 bases and J dropped 14 bases, with 12 bases sitting between them. CDR3 DNA sequence: TGTGCCAGCAGTTTAGGGTGGGCCCCCTACTTC. Its translation: CASSLGWAPYF.

The V gene is TRBV7-3, the J gene TRBJ2-2; 9 bases match TRBD2. Germline CDR1 SGHTA, CDR2 FQGTGA. Unmatched junction bases numbered 4, after V lost 1 base and J lost 4 bases. CDR3 length: 16 residues. As DNA, the CDR3 is TGTGCCAGCAGCTTAATGCCTAGCGGGACCACCGGGGAGCTGTTTTTT. This sequence encodes CASSLMPSGTTGELFF.

The chain recombines TRBV6-5 with TRBJ2-5; 9 bases agree with TRBD2. This CDR3 comprises 14 residues. V gave up 4 bases and J gave up 5 bases; unmatched junction bases: 5. The germline V gene has CDR1 MNHEY and CDR2 SVGAGI. CDR3 in amino acids: CASSFGLARETQYF. The CDR3 DNA reads TGTGCCAGCAGTTTCGGACTAGCGAGGGAGACCCAGTACTTC.

The rearrangement links TRBV9 to TRBJ2-1; D unresolved. Between the trimmed V and J ends, which lost 3 bases and 0 bases, there was a span of 10 bases. Germline lookup yields CDR1 SGDLS and CDR2 YYNGEE. The CDR3 consists of 15 residues. The CDR3 loop reads CASSDPRSSYNEQFF. For the CDR3, the DNA is TGTGCCAGCAGCGACCCCCGGAGCTCCTACAATGAGCAGTTCTTC. The entire variable domain, with the rest obtained from reference TRBV9 and TRBJ2-1, is as follows: DSGVTQTPKHLITATGQRVTLRCSPRSGDLSVYWYQQSLDQGLQFLIQYYNGEERAKGNILERFSAQQFPDLHSELNLSSLELGDSALYFCASSDPRSSYNEQFFGPGTRLTVL.

The chain is built from TRBV11-2 and TRBJ2-1; TRBD2 matches at 11 bases. V dropped 5 bases and J dropped 7; count of bases not matched to a gene: 4. Germline V lookup: CDR1 SGHAT, CDR2 FQNNGV. The CDR3 has 14 amino acids. CDR3 protein: CASSLLAGVNEQFF. CDR3 in DNA: TGTGCCAGCAGCCTACTAGCGGGAGTTAATGAGCAGTTCTTC.